The next 12 T cell receptor beta chains were all read from a single sample in a study of T cells in Graves' hyperthyroidism and ophthalmopathy. The CDR3 regions of TCR beta were amplified from RNA transcripts. The TCR CDR3 first-round RT-PCR relied on the HTBI primer set. TCRdb re-analysed the multiplex PCR reads in MiXCR, keeping a single row per CDR3 protein. The sample comprises around 700,000 distinct CDR3 sequences, roughly 20% of which are singletons, and over 15% rests with the top ten. Sequencing used blood. The source of these receptors is a woman aged 50 to 60 with Graves' hyperthyroidism that later progressed to Graves' ophthalmopathy.

The CDR3: CASSQGIDGTEAFF. The CDR3 nucleotides read TGCGCCAGCAGCCAGGGAATCGACGGCACTGAAGCTTTCTTT. The rearrangement joins TRBV4-1 to TRBJ1-1; D call uncertain. Trimming pared 3 bases from V and 4 bases from J, leaving 12 bases between. The CDR3 totals 14 residues. Germline V gene sequence: CDR1 MGHRA, CDR2 YSYEKL.

The chain couples TRBV7-2 to TRBJ1-4, with 9 bases identical to TRBD1. This CDR3 is built from 15 residues. CDR1 SGHTA and CDR2 FQGNSA come from the germline V gene. V was clipped by 5 bases and J by 10 bases; unmatched bases: 11. CDR3 in DNA: TGTGCCAGCAGCCCCGCCGGGACAGGGTTTGGAAAACTGTTTTTT. This codes for CASSPAGTGFGKLFF.

This clonotype was detected a few times. The rearrangement uses TRBV7-9 and TRBJ2-3; 12 bases align to TRBD2. Germline values: CDR1 SEHNR, CDR2 FQNEAQ (reference sequence). With 5 bases clipped from V and 1 base from J, the junction kept 7 bases outside the gene matches. This CDR3 region has 17 residues. The CDR3 sequence: CASSARTSGVRTDTQYF. As DNA, the CDR3 is TGTGCCAGCAGCGCAAGGACTAGCGGGGTCCGCACAGATACGCAGTATTTT. Full variable domain (missing parts from reference TRBV7-9 and TRBJ2-3): DTGVSQNPRHKITKRGQNVTFRCDPISEHNRLYWYRQTLGQGPEFLTYFQNEAQLEKSRLLSDRFSAERPKGSFSTLEIQRTEQGDSAMYLCASSARTSGVRTDTQYFGPGTRLTVL.

The chain carries TRBV12-3 or TRBV12-4 and TRBJ2-3; no clear D. The CDR3 is 12 amino acids. Deletions cut 3 bases from V and 7 bases from J, with 8 bases between. The CDR3 nucleotides are TGTGCCAGCAGTTTGAGTCGTCATACGCAGTATTTT. It yields the protein CASSLSRHTQYF.

The chain combines TRBV24-1 with TRBJ2-1; TRBD2 agrees at 14 bases. Germline V gives CDR1 KGHDR, CDR2 SFDVKD. V shed 10 bases and J 8 bases; nucleotides not matched to a gene: 3. This CDR3 contains 13 residues. CDR3 sequence: CATGLAGVHEQFF. The DNA of the CDR3 is TGTGCCACGGGACTAGCGGGGGTCCATGAGCAGTTCTTC.

The chain has TRBV7-9 and TRBJ2-1; D ambiguous. CDR1 is SEHNR and CDR2 is FQNEAQ in the germline V gene (reference sequence). CDR3 length: 15 amino acids. The V gene lost 3 bases and the J gene lost 5 bases, with 14 bases spanning the gap. The CDR3: CASSFSTAEHNEQFF. The CDR3 coding sequence is TGTGCCAGCAGCTTCTCCACGGCGGAACACAATGAGCAGTTCTTC.

This clonotype has just a few counts. This chain links TRBV6-1 with TRBJ1-5; 10 bases map to TRBD1. Germline V gene data show CDR1 as MNHNS and CDR2 as SASEGT. Trimming took 6 bases from V and 0 from J; bases not matched to a gene: 11. The CDR3 is 18 residues long. DNA for the CDR3: TGTGCCAGCAGAACCGGGACAGGGGCGACCAGTAGCAATCAGCCCCAGCATTTT. The encoded protein is CASRTGTGATSSNQPQHF.

The rearrangement uses TRBV27 and TRBJ1-6; unclear D gene. The CDR3 totals 15 residues. Germline V CDR1 and CDR2: MNHEY, SMNVEV (reference sequence). V lost 5 bases to trimming and J lost 9 bases, with 17 bases between them. CDR3 DNA: TGTGCCAGCAGTACCCCGAGGGAATCTCCTTCACCCCTCCACTTT. Amino acids: CASSTPRESPSPLHF.

The CDR3 nucleotides are TGTGCCAGCAGCCTCCTCAATTTGGGGGAAAAACTGTTTTTT. Translation gives CASSLLNLGEKLFF. This chain connects TRBV6-2 or TRBV6-3 to TRBJ1-4; D ambiguous. V was cut by 6 bases and J by 8 bases, with 16 bases left in between. This CDR3 spans 14 amino acids. The germline CDR1 and CDR2 sequences are MNHEY and SVGEGT.

The rearrangement joins TRBV9 to TRBJ2-3, with D perhaps given as TRBD1 or TRBD2 (6 bases each). The germline V and J ends were trimmed by 0 bases and 2 bases, with 13 bases remaining between them. Germline CDR1 reads SGDLS; CDR2 reads YYNGEE. The CDR3 runs 16 residues. CDR3 sequence reads: CASSVGTGANTDTQYF. CDR3 nucleotide sequence: TGTGCCAGCAGCGTAGGGACGGGGGCCAACACAGATACGCAGTATTTT. The variable domain in full, completed from reference TRBV9 and TRBJ2-3, reads DSGVTQTPKHLITATGQRVTLRCSPRSGDLSVYWYQQSLDQGLQFLIQYYNGEERAKGNILERFSAQQFPDLHSELNLSSLELGDSALYFCASSVGTGANTDTQYFGPGTRLTVL.

This clonotype was counted many times. V usage is TRBV27 and J usage is TRBJ1-1; 8 nucleotides agree with TRBD1. The CDR3 has 16 residues. Germline trimming cut 5 bases from V and 1 base from J; bases unmatched to any gene: 9. Germline CDR1 is MNHEY and CDR2 is SMNVEV (reference sequence). Written as DNA, the CDR3 is TGTGCCAGCAGTCGGGCGACAGGGGTCCCGAACACTGAAGCTTTCTTT. Protein sequence: CASSRATGVPNTEAFF.

A few counts support this clonotype. The CDR3 DNA follows: TGTGCCAGCAGCTTAGATGGGGGGATGTTTGAAAAACTGTTTTTT. As protein: CASSLDGGMFEKLFF. J is TRBJ1-4 and V is TRBV11-2; D perhaps matches TRBD1 (5 bases). V was trimmed by 0 bases and J by 7 bases, leaving 12 bases between them. Germline loops: CDR1 SGHAT, CDR2 FQNNGV. The CDR3 contains 15 residues.